Listed below are T cell receptor beta chains from one sample, sequenced in a study of blood T cell repertoires in COVID-19. Sequenced by immunoSEQ multiplex PCR; TCRdb stores in-frame clones only, minus some. The sample comprises more than 30,000 clones, around nine tenths of which are singletons, and about 10% rests with the top ten. The sample was peripheral blood. The receptor source for this set is a man aged 60 to 75 with active COVID-19. CDR3s include the opening cysteine and the closing phenylalanine or tryptophan. Rows give clone size only sometimes, using once, few, many, or a class for an expanded clone.

clone_size | v_call | cdr3_aa
NA | TRBV10-1 | CASEHRQGRNTEAFF
NA | TRBV10-3 | CAISGDSSSGENTGELFF
NA | TRBV28 | CASSPVNTRTQYF
NA | TRBV18 | CASFSGTGGFNEQFF
NA | TRBV6-1 | CASSVAGGWNEQFF
NA | TRBV5-4 | CASTIPGYTQYF
once | TRBV5-1 | CASSVEVQPNTGELFF
NA | TRBV5-1 | CASSLAGTGAYEQYF
once | TRBV7-9 | CASSLGLASSYNEQFF
NA | TRBV29-1 | CSVERFSAGELFF
NA | TRBV6-4 | CASSAGGSTYNEQFF
NA | TRBV28 | CASSTNDRSTQYF
NA | TRBV6-1 | CASSESGTGYSPLHF
NA | TRBV7-9 | CASSPGQPRDEAFF
NA | TRBV21-1 | CASSKGGALAEIVPDTQYF
NA | TRBV25-1 | CASSEYNGGEQFF
NA | TRBV4-3 | CASSQEGRLAGGPHNEQFF
NA | TRBV5-6 | CASSLGGFGGQYF
NA | TRBV19 | CASSIQLAGGTSNTGELFF
NA | TRBV10-3 | CAISRTGGSYEQYF
NA | TRBV6-6 | CASASGWEGSQETQYF
NA | TRBV4-1 | CASSQATSGGTYEQYF
once | TRBV5-1 | CASSIQGRGNTEAFF
NA | TRBV6-5 | CASKGGSSTDTQYF
NA | TRBV7-9 | CASSRSLAGDTDTQYF
NA | TRBV21-1 | CASSCSGTGEGENEKLFF
NA | TRBV27 | CASSLTGGSGYGYTF
NA | TRBV11-1 | CASSPGLANTGELFF
once | TRBV5-1 | CASSSRTLGLNTEAFF
NA | TRBV7-9 | CASSSDTGTSGNTIYF
NA | TRBV6-5 | CASLGGVLNTEAFF
few | TRBV27 | CASSRGGSGNTIYF
NA | TRBV7-9 | CASSSYPGQENIQYF
NA | TRBV12-3/TRBV12-4 | CASSLGPPDTQYF
NA | TRBV19 | CASSMGTGGDTEAFF
NA | TRBV30 | CAWSVGVSTTDTQYF